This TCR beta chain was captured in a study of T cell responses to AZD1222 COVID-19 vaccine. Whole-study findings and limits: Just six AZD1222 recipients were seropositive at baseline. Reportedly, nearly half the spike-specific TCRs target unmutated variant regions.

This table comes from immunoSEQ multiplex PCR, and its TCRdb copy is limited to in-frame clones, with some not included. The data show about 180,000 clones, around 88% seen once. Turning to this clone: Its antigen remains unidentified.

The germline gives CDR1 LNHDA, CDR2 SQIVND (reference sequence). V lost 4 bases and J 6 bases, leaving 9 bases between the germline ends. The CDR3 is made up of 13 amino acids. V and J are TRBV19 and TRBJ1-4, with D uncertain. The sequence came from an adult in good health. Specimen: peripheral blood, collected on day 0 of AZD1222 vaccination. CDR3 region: CASSTWADEKLFF. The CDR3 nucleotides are TGTGCCAGTAGTACTTGGGCCGATGAAAAACTGTTTTTT.